The 17 T cell receptor beta chains presented below share a single source sample, sequenced in a study of cytomegalovirus exposure and HLA in healthy donors. PCR primers comprised 60 Vbeta and 13 Jbeta primers. Produced via immunoSEQ multiplex PCR; TCRdb's table is partial and in-frame only. Of some 98,000 clones detected, around 80% appear once; the ten largest clones hold about 1.5%. Sequencing input: PBMCs. The receptors were gathered from a man aged 35 to 55 in good health and CMV-seronegative.

The chain employs TRBV9 and TRBJ2-3; 9 positions agree with TRBD1. V shed 0 bases and J 2 bases; nucleotides not matched to a gene: 13. There are 19 residues in the CDR3. The V gene's germline CDR1 is SGDLS and CDR2 YYNGEE. The CDR3 spells CASSVGGGRQGGLTDTQYF. CDR3 coding DNA: TGTGCCAGCAGCGTAGGAGGAGGGAGACAGGGGGGCCTCACAGATACGCAGTATTTT.

The sample holds a few counts of this clone. This chain links TRBV6-5 with TRBJ1-1; 9 bases fit TRBD1. In germline, CDR1 is MNHEY, CDR2 SVGAGI. The CDR3 has 15 residues. J gave up 5 bases and V 2 bases, and 6 bases lay outside the gene matches. The CDR3 DNA reads as TGTGCCAGCAGTTACGACCTTGGACAGGGGACTGAAGCTTTCTTT. Its protein is CASSYDLGQGTEAFF.

This clone has just a few counts. Its ends do not fully match the called genes, so a read error is possible. The V gene is TRBV7-9, the J gene TRBJ2-7; tentative D call: TRBD2 (5 bases). Germline CDR1 SEHNR, CDR2 FQNEAQ (reference sequence). This CDR3 comprises 12 residues. The CDR3 DNA is TGTTCCAGCAGCTCCGGGATCTACGAGCAGTACTTC. As protein: CSSSSGIYEQYF.

This sequence joins TRBV10-1 and TRBJ2-1; 11 nucleotides match TRBD2. Per the germline V gene, CDR1 is WNHNN and CDR2 is SYGVQD (reference sequence). The CDR3 is made up of 14 amino acids. The V and J ends lost 4 bases and 9 bases, in that order; junction bases with no gene match: 5. The CDR3: CASSAFSGGGEQFF. In nucleotides, the CDR3 is TGCGCCAGCAGTGCTTTTAGCGGGGGGGGTGAGCAGTTCTTC.

The chain has TRBV4-3 and TRBJ2-6; D ambiguous. V dropped 0 bases and J dropped 0 bases, with 12 bases sitting between them. Germline CDR1 is LGHNA and CDR2 is YSLEER. The CDR3 covers 18 residues. CDR3 sequence reads: CASSQDPPRSSGANVLTF. In DNA, the CDR3 is TGCGCCAGCAGCCAAGATCCCCCCAGAAGCTCTGGGGCCAACGTCCTGACTTTC.

The genes are TRBV7-2 and TRBJ1-6; TRBD1 might be the D (5 bases). V was cut by 3 bases and J by 8 bases, with 17 bases left in between. CDR3 length: 16 amino acids. Per germline, CDR1 SGHTA and CDR2 FQGNSA. The CDR3 protein is CASSFEFRGMDSPLHF. The DNA of the CDR3 is TGTGCCAGCAGCTTTGAGTTTCGGGGGATGGATTCACCCCTCCACTTT.

The rearrangement uses TRBV28 and TRBJ2-6; D call uncertain. CDR3 length: 15 residues. Per the germline V gene, CDR1 is MDHEN and CDR2 is SYDVKM. Trimming took 2 bases from V and 0 from J, leaving 5 bases between them. CDR3 region: CASSLTSSGANVLTF. CDR3 DNA sequence: TGTGCCAGCAGTTTAACGAGCTCTGGGGCCAACGTCCTGACTTTC.

The CDR3 spells CASSSSGGTFVEQYF. The CDR3 coding sequence is TGTGCCAGCAGCTCTAGCGGGGGGACCTTTGTCGAGCAGTACTTC. The chain carries TRBV5-4 and TRBJ2-7, with TRBD2 identical over 11 bases. This CDR3 spans 15 amino acids. With 3 bases clipped from V and 6 bases from J, the junction kept 8 bases outside the gene matches. Germline V gene lookup returns CDR1 SGHNT and CDR2 YYREEE (reference sequence).

This clone has a single count. Distinct nucleotide sequences in the sample also encode this CDR3. The chain has TRBV11-3 and TRBJ1-1, with 8 bases matching TRBD1. CDR3 length: 14 residues. The junction had 5 bases not matched to a gene; V was cut back by 3 bases and J by 5 bases. Germline CDR1 reads SGHNT; CDR2 reads YENEEA. The CDR3 here is CASSLTGERTEAFF. Written as DNA, the CDR3 is TGTGCCAGCAGCTTGACAGGGGAGAGGACTGAAGCTTTCTTT.

The J gene is TRBJ1-5, the V gene TRBV10-2; the match to TRBD1 covers 7 bases. J was trimmed by 3 bases and V by 6 bases; bases with no gene match: 11. Per germline, CDR1 WSHSY and CDR2 SAAADI. This CDR3 has 16 amino acids. This chain's CDR3 is CASRGDRETFNQPQHF. Here the CDR3 DNA reads TGCGCCAGCAGGGGAGACAGGGAAACATTCAATCAGCCCCAGCATTTT.

The rearrangement uses TRBV14 and TRBJ1-1; 7 bases align to TRBD1. V lost 3 bases, J lost 4 bases, and 5 bases stayed unmatched. This CDR3 has 14 residues. The germline CDR1 and CDR2 sequences are SGHDN and FVKESK. As DNA, the CDR3 is TGTGCCAGCAGCCATAGGGGGCTCGGCACTGAAGCTTTCTTT. Translation gives CASSHRGLGTEAFF.

V is TRBV5-1 and J is TRBJ2-3; 9 bases match TRBD2. After removal of 4 bases from V and 3 bases from J, the junction contained 3 bases not matched to a gene. Germline CDR1 reads SGHRS; CDR2 reads YFSETQ. This CDR3 has 14 residues. The CDR3 region has the DNA TGCGCCAGCAGCGATAGCGGGGGAACAGATACGCAGTATTTT. Translating it yields CASSDSGGTDTQYF.

The chain employs TRBV5-1 and TRBJ2-1; the match to TRBD1 covers 8 bases. In germline, CDR1 is SGHRS, CDR2 YFSETQ. The CDR3 consists of 17 residues. V lost 0 bases to trimming and J lost 8 bases; unmatched junction nucleotides: 13. The CDR3 DNA reads TGCGCCAGCAGCTTGGCCGTAAGGACAGGGCTTACCGATGAGCAGTTCTTC. Residues: CASSLAVRTGLTDEQFF.

V and J are TRBV11-2 and TRBJ2-5, with a weak D call TRBD1 (6 bases). Germline V gene data show CDR1 as SGHAT and CDR2 as FQNNGV. CDR3 length equals 15 residues. The V end was cut by 0 bases, the J end by 5 bases, with 13 bases between. The CDR3 protein is CASSLDLNRVETQYF. CDR3 nucleotide sequence: TGTGCCAGCAGCTTAGATCTAAACAGGGTCGAGACCCAGTACTTC.

The rearrangement links TRBV28 to TRBJ2-7, with TRBD1 as a possible D gene (6 bases). This CDR3 comprises 14 residues. V was pared by 6 bases and J by 3 bases, with 15 bases between. Germline V gene sequence: CDR1 MDHEN, CDR2 SYDVKM. CDR3 sequence (DNA): TGTGCCAGCAGGCCAGGACAGAACCTCTACGAGCAGTACTTC. Amino acids: CASRPGQNLYEQYF.

The J gene is TRBJ2-7, the V gene TRBV25-1; D gene ambiguous. The germline gives CDR1 MGHDK, CDR2 SYGVNS. The V and J ends lost 1 base and 0 bases respectively, with 7 bases between them. The CDR3 runs 14 residues. CDR3 sequence (DNA): TGTGCCAGCAGTGAATCAACCAGCTCCTACGAGCAGTACTTC. Translating gives CASSESTSSYEQYF.

Of note for this clone: A junction boundary mismatches the germline segment, possibly from a read error. The rearrangement links TRBV2 to TRBJ1-6; D is uncertain. CDR3 size: 13 residues. Germline values: CDR1 SNHLY, CDR2 FYNNEI. In DNA form, the CDR3 reads TGTGCCATCAGTACCGAGCATAATTCACCCCTCCACTTT. As protein: CAISTEHNSPLHF.